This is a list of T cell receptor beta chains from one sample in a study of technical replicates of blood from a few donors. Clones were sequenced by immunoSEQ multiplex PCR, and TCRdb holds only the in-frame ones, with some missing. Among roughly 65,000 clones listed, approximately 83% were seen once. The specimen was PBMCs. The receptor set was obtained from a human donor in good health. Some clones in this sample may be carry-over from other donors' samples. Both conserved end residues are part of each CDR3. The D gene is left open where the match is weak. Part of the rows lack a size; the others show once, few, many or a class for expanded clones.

CDR3nt: TGCGCCAGCAGCCAAGGGGATAGGGGTTCACCCCTCCACTTT
CDR3aa: CASSQGDRGSPLHF
v_gene: TRBV4-1
abundance: -
d_gene: -
j_gene: TRBJ1-6

CDR3nt: TGTGCCAGCAGCTTGGTGCGGGAGAGTAAGGAGCAGTTCTTC
CDR3aa: CASSLVRESKEQFF
v_gene: TRBV5-4
abundance: -
d_gene: TRBD2
j_gene: TRBJ2-1

CDR3nt: TGTGCCAGCAGTTATAGCGGGGCTTACGAGCAGTACTTC
CDR3aa: CASSYSGAYEQYF
v_gene: TRBV2
abundance: -
d_gene: TRBD2
j_gene: TRBJ2-7

CDR3nt: TGTGCCAGCAGCTCAGGATGGACAGGGGGTTCCTATAATTCACCCCTCCACTTT
CDR3aa: CASSSGWTGGSYNSPLHF
v_gene: TRBV7-9
abundance: -
d_gene: TRBD1
j_gene: TRBJ1-6

CDR3nt: TGTGCCAGCAGTGAAGCGAGACAACTGATAGGAACCGGGGAGCTGTTTTTT
CDR3aa: CASSEARQLIGTGELFF
v_gene: TRBV2
abundance: -
d_gene: -
j_gene: TRBJ2-2

CDR3nt: TGCGCCAGCAGCCAACAACCTTGGGACACCTGGAACACTGAAGCTTTCTTT
CDR3aa: CASSQQPWDTWNTEAFF
v_gene: TRBV4-1
abundance: -
d_gene: -
j_gene: TRBJ1-1

CDR3nt: TGCGCCAGCAGCCAAGGAGTGCGAGGATCAAATCAGCCCCAGCATTTT
CDR3aa: CASSQGVRGSNQPQHF
v_gene: TRBV4-1
abundance: -
d_gene: -
j_gene: TRBJ1-5

CDR3nt: TGTGCCAGCAGCTTTAAGGGGCCCAACACTGAAGCTTTCTTT
CDR3aa: CASSFKGPNTEAFF
v_gene: TRBV13
abundance: -
d_gene: -
j_gene: TRBJ1-1

CDR3nt: TGTGCCAGCAGCCTGAGCCTTAACTATGGCTACACCTTC
CDR3aa: CASSLSLNYGYTF
v_gene: TRBV6-5
abundance: -
d_gene: -
j_gene: TRBJ1-2

CDR3nt: TGTGCCAGCTCACCGGGTAGCGGGAGACGTCATACGCAGTATTTT
CDR3aa: CASSPGSGRRHTQYF
v_gene: TRBV18
abundance: -
d_gene: TRBD2
j_gene: TRBJ2-3

CDR3nt: TGCAGCGTTGAAGCCCTCGGGACAGGTGCCTATGGCTACACCTTC
CDR3aa: CSVEALGTGAYGYTF
v_gene: TRBV29-1
abundance: once
d_gene: TRBD1
j_gene: TRBJ1-2

CDR3nt: TGTGCCAGCAGCCCTTACAGTGAGCAGTTCTTC
CDR3aa: CASSPYSEQFF
v_gene: TRBV2
abundance: -
d_gene: -
j_gene: TRBJ2-1

CDR3nt: TGCGCCAGCAGCCCGAAGAGAGAGCGGAGCACAGATACGCAGTATTTT
CDR3aa: CASSPKRERSTDTQYF
v_gene: TRBV4-3
abundance: few
d_gene: -
j_gene: TRBJ2-3

CDR3nt: TGCGCCAGCAGCCAAGAACTAGCGGGAGACAATGAGCAGTTCTTC
CDR3aa: CASSQELAGDNEQFF
v_gene: TRBV4-3
abundance: -
d_gene: TRBD2
j_gene: TRBJ2-1

CDR3nt: TGTGCCAGCAGCTTAGACGGGAGGGGGCACCTCTCTGGAAACACCATATATTTT
CDR3aa: CASSLDGRGHLSGNTIYF
v_gene: TRBV11-2
abundance: few
d_gene: TRBD1
j_gene: TRBJ1-3

CDR3nt: TGTGCCAGCAGGGAAGCCGACAGGGCTCGAACTGAAGCTTTCTTT
CDR3aa: CASREADRARTEAFF
v_gene: TRBV6-1
abundance: few
d_gene: TRBD1
j_gene: TRBJ1-1

CDR3nt: TGTGCCAGCAGCTTAGGGGGGGGCCAGGGCCACTACACCTTC
CDR3aa: CASSLGGGQGHYTF
v_gene: TRBV7-9
abundance: -
d_gene: -
j_gene: TRBJ1-2

CDR3nt: TGTGCCAGCAGTGTCCGACAGGACACAGATACGCAGTATTTT
CDR3aa: CASSVRQDTDTQYF
v_gene: TRBV6-1
abundance: -
d_gene: -
j_gene: TRBJ2-3

CDR3nt: TGTGCCAGCACCTTAGGCCGGGACAAGAACTCCTACGAGCAGTACTTC
CDR3aa: CASTLGRDKNSYEQYF
v_gene: TRBV7-9
abundance: -
d_gene: -
j_gene: TRBJ2-7

CDR3nt: TGTGCCAGCAGCCCAGACGACAGCAACTATGGCTACACCTTC
CDR3aa: CASSPDDSNYGYTF
v_gene: TRBV7-6
abundance: -
d_gene: -
j_gene: TRBJ1-2

CDR3nt: TGTGCCAGCAGCTTAGGGACTAGCGGGGGCGGTGAGCAGTTCTTC
CDR3aa: CASSLGTSGGGEQFF
v_gene: TRBV7-2
abundance: -
d_gene: TRBD2
j_gene: TRBJ2-1

CDR3nt: TGCGCCAGCAGAAGAGACTCTTACAATGAGCAGTTCTTC
CDR3aa: CASRRDSYNEQFF
v_gene: TRBV5-1
abundance: -
d_gene: -
j_gene: TRBJ2-1